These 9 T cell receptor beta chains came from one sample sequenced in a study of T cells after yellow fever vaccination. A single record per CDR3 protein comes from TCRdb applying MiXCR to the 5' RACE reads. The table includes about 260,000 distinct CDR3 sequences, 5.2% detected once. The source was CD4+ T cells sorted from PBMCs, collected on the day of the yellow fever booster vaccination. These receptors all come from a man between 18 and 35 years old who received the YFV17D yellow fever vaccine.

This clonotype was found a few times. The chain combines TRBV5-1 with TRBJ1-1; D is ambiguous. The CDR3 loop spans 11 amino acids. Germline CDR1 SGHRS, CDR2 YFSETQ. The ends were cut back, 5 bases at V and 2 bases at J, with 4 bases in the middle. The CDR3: CASRANTEAFF. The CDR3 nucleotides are TGCGCCAGCAGGGCTAACACTGAAGCTTTCTTT.

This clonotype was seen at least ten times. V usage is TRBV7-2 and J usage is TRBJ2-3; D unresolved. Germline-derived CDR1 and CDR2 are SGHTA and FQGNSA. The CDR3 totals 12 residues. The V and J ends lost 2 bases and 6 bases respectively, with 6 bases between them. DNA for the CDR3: TGTGCCAGCAGCTTAAACGCGGATACGCAGTATTTT. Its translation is CASSLNADTQYF.

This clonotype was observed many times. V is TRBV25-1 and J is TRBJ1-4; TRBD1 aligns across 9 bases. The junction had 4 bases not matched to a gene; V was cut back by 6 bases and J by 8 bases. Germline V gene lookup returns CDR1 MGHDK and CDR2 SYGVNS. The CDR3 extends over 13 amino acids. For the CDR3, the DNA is TGTGCCAGCAGGGGACAGGGTCGCGAAAAACTGTTTTTT. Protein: CASRGQGREKLFF.

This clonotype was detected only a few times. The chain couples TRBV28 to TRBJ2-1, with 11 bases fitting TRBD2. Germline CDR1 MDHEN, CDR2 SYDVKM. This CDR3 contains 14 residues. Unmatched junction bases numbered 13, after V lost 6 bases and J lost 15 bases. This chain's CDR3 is CASSPPQLAGVVFF. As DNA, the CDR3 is TGTGCCAGCAGCCCCCCTCAACTAGCGGGGGTGGTGTTCTTC.

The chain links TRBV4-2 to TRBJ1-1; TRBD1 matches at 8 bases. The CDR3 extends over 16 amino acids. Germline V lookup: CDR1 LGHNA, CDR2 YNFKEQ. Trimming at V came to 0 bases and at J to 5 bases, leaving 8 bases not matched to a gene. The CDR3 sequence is CASSQDHDRGGTEAFF. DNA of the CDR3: TGTGCCAGCAGCCAAGATCACGACAGGGGCGGTACTGAAGCTTTCTTT.

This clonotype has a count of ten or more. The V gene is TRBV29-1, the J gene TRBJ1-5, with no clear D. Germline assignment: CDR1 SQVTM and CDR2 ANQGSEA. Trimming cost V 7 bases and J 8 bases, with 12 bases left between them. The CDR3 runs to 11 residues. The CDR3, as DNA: TGCAGCGAATATGGCGGCGAGCCCCAGCATTTT. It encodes CSEYGGEPQHF. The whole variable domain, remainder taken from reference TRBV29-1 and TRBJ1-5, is SAVISQKPSRDICQRGTSLTIQCQVDSQVTMMFWYRQQPGQSLTLIATANQGSEATYESGFVIDKFPISRPNLTFSTLTVSNMSPEDSSIYLCSEYGGEPQHFGDGTRLSIL.

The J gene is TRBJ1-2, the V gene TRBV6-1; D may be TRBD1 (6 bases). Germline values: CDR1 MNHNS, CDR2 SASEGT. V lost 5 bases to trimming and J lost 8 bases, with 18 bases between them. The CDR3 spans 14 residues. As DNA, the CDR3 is TGTGCCAGCAGTCTTGAGGTAACAGGGATCGGCTACACCTTC. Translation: CASSLEVTGIGYTF.

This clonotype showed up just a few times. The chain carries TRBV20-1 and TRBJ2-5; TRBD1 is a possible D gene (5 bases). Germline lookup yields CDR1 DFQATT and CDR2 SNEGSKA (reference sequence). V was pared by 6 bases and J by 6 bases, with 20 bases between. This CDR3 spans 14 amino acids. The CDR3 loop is CSAPIPGHVQTQYF. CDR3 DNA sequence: TGCAGTGCCCCCATTCCCGGACATGTACAGACCCAGTACTTC.

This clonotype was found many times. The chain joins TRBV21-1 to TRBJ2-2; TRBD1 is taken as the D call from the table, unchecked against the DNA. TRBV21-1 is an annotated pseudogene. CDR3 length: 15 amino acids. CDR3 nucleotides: TGTGCCAGCAGCTCCGGGACAGGGGGCACCGGGGAGCTGTTTTTT. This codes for CASSSGTGGTGELFF.